This record looks at one T cell receptor beta chain sequence and its context. The antigen is not known. This sample was included in a study of cytomegalovirus exposure and HLA in healthy donors. Overall study findings and caveats: A later analysis revealed that TCR association rates differed between HLA loci, peaking at DRB1 and bottoming out at HLA-C. It was shown in a later analysis that HLA-associated TCR beta chains were more clonally expanded than other, equally common chains. An Asian-associated ancestry cluster reportedly showed fewer N-insertions than the approximately 690-donor mean in a later analysis.

The PCR employed 60 Vbeta primers together with 13 Jbeta primers. The table came from immunoSEQ multiplex PCR; TCRdb's copy has only in-frame clones and leaves some out. This repertoire shows about 260,000 clones, roughly 70% found once; its top ten account for over 2%. J gave up 8 bases and V 6 bases, and 15 bases lay outside the gene matches. CDR1 SGHVS and CDR2 FQNEAQ come from the germline V gene. The CDR3 covers 16 residues. This TCR was sampled from a female donor in good health and CMV-seronegative. The chain links TRBV7-8 to TRBJ2-1; TRBD2 agrees at 8 bases. Sequencing was done on a sample of PBMCs. CDR3 sequence: CASSYGVAGSLDEQFF. CDR3 bases: TGTGCCAGCAGTTACGGGGTAGCGGGAAGTTTGGATGAGCAGTTCTTC.